This is a list of T cell receptor beta chains from one sample in a study of blood T cell repertoires in COVID-19. Measured with immunoSEQ multiplex PCR; TCRdb has only the in-frame clones, and not every one. The sample lists approximately 53,000 clones; more than 85% were seen once. The sequenced material came from peripheral blood. The receptors were gathered from an elderly woman with acute or convalescent COVID-19. Each CDR3 is given without its conserved first and last residue.

V: TRBV5-1; CDR3: ASSLVASGTTGELF
V: TRBV27; CDR3: ASSLRRAGDTQY
V: TRBV19; CDR3: ASSKDSRYSYNEQF
V: TRBV18; CDR3: ASSPPGLAGGPGEQY
V: TRBV9; CDR3: ASSVAAGEIYEQY
V: TRBV6-1; CDR3: ASTEGTDREGYT
V: TRBV13; CDR3: ASSQRTGIHSPLH
V: TRBV7-2; CDR3: ASRSGTSAYNEQF
V: TRBV30; CDR3: AWSPRLTSGRTDTQY
V: TRBV6-6; CDR3: ASRPTSGRTYEQY
V: TRBV5-5; CDR3: ASSNYAEQF
V: TRBV11-2; CDR3: ASSLVGRVNTEAF
V: TRBV7-2; CDR3: ASSPLRQGGTGELF
V: TRBV7-2; CDR3: ASSGPGYYGYT
V: TRBV5-1; CDR3: ASSSGVGGQPQH
V: TRBV5-1; CDR3: ASSLSTGNTGELF
V: TRBV9; CDR3: ASSANLANGYT
V: TRBV30; CDR3: AWTGGGNIQY
V: TRBV7-2; CDR3: ASSFSGRAHEQF
V: TRBV2; CDR3: ASSAVKGAAGNTIY
V: TRBV29-1; CDR3: SVVEGPAGNTIY
V: TRBV12-5; CDR3: ASGLDGTGKGSPLH
V: TRBV7-6; CDR3: ASSSTYSSRQDYGYT
V: TRBV6-6; CDR3: ASLRAGTGSYEQY
V: TRBV6-5; CDR3: ASSAQGSGTDTQY
V: TRBV6-2/TRBV6-3; CDR3: ASSYPPSGRVGNEQF
V: TRBV30; CDR3: AWTPRWRARGYT
V: TRBV5-1; CDR3: ASSPGTGSLGGYT
V: TRBV6-4; CDR3: ASSPGADNSPLH
V: TRBV9; CDR3: ASSSYPGNSLAAQETQY
V: TRBV6-4; CDR3: ASIQGLPYEQY
V: TRBV27; CDR3: ASSLTGEIPYGYT
V: TRBV9; CDR3: ASSASPTDTQY
V: TRBV2; CDR3: ASRTGGRTEAF
V: TRBV7-2; CDR3: ASSLAASGPDTQY
V: TRBV10-1; CDR3: ASSDKGTSGRMGNEQF
V: TRBV6-2/TRBV6-3; CDR3: ASSPTRAGSYNEQF
V: TRBV2; CDR3: ASSGGQAATNEKLF
V: TRBV27; CDR3: ASSLGLAGGSYEQY
V: TRBV11-2; CDR3: ASSPGLAGGGAFQETQY
V: TRBV7-8; CDR3: ASSPDRGQLVGQPQH
V: TRBV18; CDR3: ASSPPGMQETQY